What follows describes a single T cell receptor (beta chain). The antigen is unknown. The data belong to a study of blood T cells in healthy people across ages. Study as a whole: With template switching, about one barcoded beta molecule was captured per two T cells. Study-wide points: It was the long-lived donors that had more naive CD4+ cells and higher diversity than aged donors.

Sample-barcoded 5' priming and a J-beta primer mix drove a second PCR of roughly 7 to 11 cycles. The template-switch adaptor was a 5' adaptor with 12 random nucleotides. It tagged each cDNA molecule. Using its own MiXCR run on the 5' RACE reads, TCRdb lists one record per CDR3 protein. The table has fewer than 2,000,000 distinct CDR3 sequences, around 42% seen once. The receptor's source is a human donor in good health. The sample was blood.

CDR3 residues: CASSPMGQGAADTQYF. Written as DNA, the CDR3 is TGCGCCAGCAGCCCGATGGGACAGGGAGCGGCAGATACGCAGTATTTT. The V call is TRBV5-1, the J call TRBJ2-3; 9 bases line up with TRBD1. CDR1 SGHRS and CDR2 YFSETQ come from the germline V gene. The CDR3 consists of 16 residues. V dropped 4 bases and J dropped 4; count of bases not matched to a gene: 10.